This T cell receptor (beta chain) emerged from a study of cytomegalovirus exposure and HLA in healthy donors. Overall study context: Roughly 86 million unique TCRs from HLA-typed donors made up an early data release. Points from the study as a whole: Segments of the TCR beta V type were, in most cases, productive about 90% or about 30% of the time in an earlier analysis.

While unrecorded immune exposures were likely, the donors were nominally healthy when sampled. Points on this clone: Its matching antigen is unknown.

The V gene lost 3 bases and the J gene lost 2 bases, with 20 bases spanning the gap. This CDR3 is built from 17 residues. Germline V gene data show CDR1 as GTSNPN and CDR2 as SVGIG (reference sequence). Amplification used 60 Vbeta primers and 13 Jbeta primers. Measured with immunoSEQ multiplex PCR; TCRdb has only the in-frame clones, and not every one. This repertoire shows roughly 110,000 clones, more than 75% found once; its top ten account for roughly 2.6%. Sequenced material: PBMCs. This sequence was found in a man aged 25 to 40 in good health and CMV-seropositive. The rearrangement links TRBV30 to TRBJ1-5; D ambiguous. CDR3: CAWSPYVRPRGNQPQHF. The CDR3 DNA reads TGTGCCTGGAGCCCGTACGTGAGGCCGCGGGGCAATCAGCCCCAGCATTTT.